The clone carrying this TCR beta chain was recorded many times. Its specificity is not known. Coverage ceases 3 residues before the CDR3 finishes, and the germline J gene fills in the end. The sample originates from a study of T cell clonality in common variable immunodeficiency. Study observations and caveats: CVID subjects had higher TCRbeta clonality than healthy controls, most marked in about a third. Fewer deletions and N-nucleotide insertions were reportedly seen in common variable immunodeficiency TCR beta sequences. Shared TCRbeta clones were fewer between CVID subjects than controls.

Germline values: CDR1 LGHNT, CDR2 FRNRAP. Trimming pared 1 base from V and 4 bases from J, leaving 8 bases between. CDR3 length: 13 residues. CVID and control samples used equivalent genomic DNA input. The assay was immunoSEQ multiplex PCR, and TCRdb's table has in-frame clones only and misses some. The specimen gives around 47,000 clones without singletons; the ten biggest hold about 0.7%. Sequencing input: peripheral blood mononuclear cells. The receptor's source is a person between 18 and 75 years old in good health. The V call is TRBV12-5, the J call TRBJ2-7; D is perhaps TRBD2 (6 bases). The part of the CDR3 DNA that was read is TGTGCTAGTGGTTTGGCGGGGACTTACGAG. As protein: CASGLAGTYE. The CDR3 in full is CASGLAGTYEQYF.